This T cell receptor beta chain was identified in a study of cytomegalovirus exposure and HLA in healthy donors. Study-wide findings and caveats: High specificity and sensitivity for cytomegalovirus status were reported for the classifier. Cytomegalovirus association was listed for around 170 TCR beta chains. Some public TCRs appeared in many individuals, while most sequences were rare.

Notes on this clone: Its antigen is not identified.

This CDR3 region has 15 residues. The germline V and J ends were trimmed by 2 bases and 2 bases, with 13 bases remaining between them. Germline CDR1 and CDR2: SGHDT and YYEEEE. Profiling relied on immunoSEQ multiplex PCR, and the TCRdb table lists in-frame clones only, not all of them. This table holds 120,000 to 150,000 clones, about 87% found once. The donors were members of the validation cohort, which comprised roughly 130 subjects and was separate from the first cohort of 666 subjects. The genes are TRBV5-6 and TRBJ2-5; possible D gene TRBD2, 6 bases. The clonotype comes from a man in his late teens or twenties in good health and CMV-seropositive. The material sequenced was PBMCs. The CDR3 sequence is CASSLLASLQETQYF. CDR3 bases: TGTGCCAGCAGCTTACTAGCAAGTCTTCAAGAGACCCAGTACTTC. Variable domain in full (rest from reference TRBV5-6 and TRBJ2-5): DAGVTQSPTHLIKTRGQQVTLRCSPKSGHDTVSWYQQALGQGPQFIFQYYEEEERQRGNFPDRFSGHQFPNYSSELNVNALLLGDSALYLCASSLLASLQETQYFGPGTRLLVL.